The 8 T cell receptor beta chains in this list originate from one sample, sequenced in a study of cytomegalovirus exposure and HLA in healthy donors. A multiplex PCR was run with 60 Vbeta primers and 13 Jbeta primers. Generated by immunoSEQ multiplex PCR, the TCRdb table keeps only in-frame clones and is missing some. The table has around 150,000 clones, roughly four fifths seen once. Sequencing was done on a sample of PBMCs. These receptors originate from a male donor in good health and CMV-seropositive.

In nucleotides, the CDR3 is TGTGCCAGCAGCTTGGTTAGCGGGGGTGATACGCAGTATTTT. Its protein product is CASSLVSGGDTQYF. This chain joins TRBV7-2 and TRBJ2-3; 9 positions match TRBD2. In germline, CDR1 is SGHTA, CDR2 FQGNSA. The junction had 4 bases not matched to a gene; V was cut back by 3 bases and J by 6 bases. The CDR3 totals 14 residues.

The chain uses TRBV4-1 and TRBJ2-5, with a tentative D call TRBD1 (6 bases). Germline assignment: CDR1 MGHRA and CDR2 YSYEKL. The V and J ends lost 6 bases and 5 bases respectively, with 19 bases between them. The CDR3 has 15 residues. The chain's CDR3 is CASSEGTGKSETQYF. CDR3 nucleotide sequence: TGCGCCAGCAGTGAGGGAACAGGGAAATCGGAGACCCAGTACTTC.

V gene TRBV7-8 combines with J gene TRBJ1-4; the D is unclear. This CDR3 region has 16 residues. The V end lost 6 bases, the J end lost 1 base, and 15 bases lay between the germline ends. The V gene's germline CDR1 is SGHVS and CDR2 FQNEAQ. The CDR3 protein is CASSSTRIRTNEKLFF. DNA of the CDR3: TGTGCCAGCAGTTCAACGCGCATCCGAACTAATGAAAAACTGTTTTTT.

The rearrangement uses TRBV19 and TRBJ2-7; 7 nucleotides match TRBD1. V lost 5 bases to trimming and J lost 1 base; unmatched junction nucleotides: 5. CDR1 and CDR2 (germline): LNHDA, SQIVND (reference sequence). The CDR3 contains 14 residues. The CDR3 region is CASSHPTGSYEQYF. The CDR3 bases are TGTGCCAGTAGTCACCCGACAGGGTCCTACGAGCAGTACTTC.

This clone occurred once. The rearrangement uses TRBV15 and TRBJ1-2, with 7 bases lining up with TRBD1. The CDR3 is made up of 13 amino acids. Per the germline V gene, CDR1 is LNHNV and CDR2 is YYDKDF (reference sequence). The V segment lost 0 bases and the J segment 8 bases; nucleotides outside the gene matches: 3. The CDR3 loop reads CATSRDWTGGYTF. In nucleotides, the CDR3 is TGTGCCACCAGCAGAGATTGGACAGGAGGCTACACCTTC.

The chain joins TRBV6-5 to TRBJ2-5; TRBD1 aligns across 10 bases. In germline, CDR1 is MNHEY, CDR2 SVGAGI. With 6 bases clipped from V and 4 bases from J, the junction kept 5 bases outside the gene matches. The CDR3 has 14 amino acids. CDR3 DNA: TGTGCCAGCAGCCGAGGGACAGGGGCAGAGACCCAGTACTTC. Translating gives CASSRGTGAETQYF.

To note about this clone: The same CDR3 arises from other DNA sequences in this sample as well. The chain joins TRBV28 to TRBJ2-7; perhaps TRBD2 as D (5 bases). The CDR3 covers 12 residues. Germline CDR1 is MDHEN and CDR2 is SYDVKM. Trimming stripped 4 bases from V and 1 base from J, with 5 bases between. The CDR3 DNA follows: TGTGCCAGCAGTTCGGGGTCCTACGAGCAGTACTTC. This codes for CASSSGSYEQYF.

This sequence joins TRBV9 and TRBJ2-1; 10 bases are a match to TRBD2. The CDR3 loop spans 16 amino acids. The junction had 4 bases not matched to a gene; V was cut back by 0 bases and J by 4 bases. Germline V lookup: CDR1 SGDLS, CDR2 YYNGEE. The CDR3 region has the DNA TGTGCCAGCAGCGTAGGGTCTAGCGGGAGTTACAATGAGCAGTTCTTC. It yields the protein CASSVGSSGSYNEQFF.